Listed here are 15 T cell receptor beta chains from one sample, sequenced in a study of CD8 T cells in Susac syndrome. RNA in amounts of about 0.5 to 1 ug was reverse transcribed with random hexamers. TCRdb analysed the immunoSEQ multiplex PCR reads with MiXCR anew, one entry per CDR3 protein. The repertoire holds hundreds of thousands of distinct CDR3 sequences, with around 95% as singletons. Sequenced input: CD4+ T cells from PBMCs. The receptor set was obtained from a human donor with multiple sclerosis.

The chain combines TRBV29-1 with TRBJ2-3; 8 nucleotides line up with TRBD2. V trimming: 5 bases; J trimming: 4 bases; junction bases outside the gene matches: 11. Germline loops: CDR1 SQVTM, CDR2 ANQGSEA. The CDR3 consists of 15 residues. The DNA of the CDR3 is TGCAGCGTTCCGAGTCGGGGGGGCCTCGCAGATACGCAGTATTTT. Amino acid sequence: CSVPSRGGLADTQYF.

The rearrangement uses TRBV9 and TRBJ2-1; D is unresolved. V shed 4 bases and J shed 6 bases, with 8 bases lying between them. Germline V gene lookup returns CDR1 SGDLS and CDR2 YYNGEE. This CDR3 has 12 residues. The CDR3 here is CASSRVVNEQFF. CDR3 DNA: TGTGCCAGCAGCCGAGTGGTCAATGAGCAGTTCTTC. Together with reference TRBV9 and TRBJ2-1, the CDR3 gives the full variable domain: DSGVTQTPKHLITATGQRVTLRCSPRSGDLSVYWYQQSLDQGLQFLIQYYNGEERAKGNILERFSAQQFPDLHSELNLSSLELGDSALYFCASSRVVNEQFFGPGTRLTVL.

The rearrangement uses TRBV5-4 and TRBJ1-2; D may be TRBD1 (5 bases). There are 14 residues in the CDR3. Deletions cut 4 bases from V and 2 bases from J, with 12 bases between. Germline V gene lookup returns CDR1 SGHNT and CDR2 YYREEE (reference sequence). In DNA, the CDR3 is TGTGCCAGCAGCGCAGGGCAGTCCAACTATGGCTACACCTTC. It yields the protein CASSAGQSNYGYTF.

The chain is built from TRBV2 and TRBJ1-4; 7 bases fit TRBD1. Germline V lookup: CDR1 SNHLY, CDR2 FYNNEI. V shed 6 bases, J shed 0 bases, and the junction held 10 bases outside the gene matches. The CDR3 totals 17 residues. The CDR3 loop reads CASRGKYRGATNEKLFF. For the CDR3, the DNA is TGTGCCAGCAGGGGGAAGTACAGGGGCGCAACTAATGAAAAACTGTTTTTT.

The rearrangement uses TRBV23-1 and TRBJ2-7, with no clear D. TRBV23-1 is an ORF for which the function is uncertain. The CDR3 totals 13 residues. Trimming took 6 bases from V and 4 from J, leaving 13 bases between them. The CDR3 loop reads CASSPAWWYEQYF. CDR3 nucleotides: TGCGCCAGCAGCCCCGCCTGGTGGTACGAGCAGTACTTC.

The chain recombines TRBV20-1 with TRBJ1-1; D uncertain. The germline V and J ends were trimmed by 0 bases and 2 bases, with 13 bases remaining between them. The CDR3 is 15 amino acids. Looked up from germline, CDR1 is DFQATT and CDR2 is SNEGSKA (reference sequence). In DNA form, the CDR3 reads TGCAGTGCTAGAGAGTTCAAAGACACCAACACTGAAGCTTTCTTT. Translating it yields CSAREFKDTNTEAFF.

The V call is TRBV3-1, the J call TRBJ1-5; D possibly corresponds to TRBD1 (5 bases). V was trimmed by 4 bases and J by 4 bases, leaving 14 bases between them. Per germline, CDR1 LGHDT and CDR2 YNNKEL (reference sequence). CDR3 length: 15 amino acids. CDR3 sequence: CASSPRQGLNQPQHF. In nucleotides, the CDR3 is TGTGCCAGCAGCCCGCGGCAGGGTTTGAATCAGCCCCAGCATTTT.

The chain joins TRBV20-1 to TRBJ2-7, with D perhaps TRBD1 or TRBD2 (6 bases each). The V gene's germline CDR1 is DFQATT and CDR2 SNEGSKA (reference sequence). CDR3 length: 13 residues. Trimming left V 3 bases short and J 3 bases short, with 12 bases between. CDR3 protein: CSARSGGGYEQYV. The CDR3 DNA is TGCAGTGCTAGGTCTGGAGGGGGCTACGAGCAGTACGTC.

The CDR3 DNA sequence: TGCAGATCTTTCCAGGGAGGGGGGGTAGACTATGGCTACACCTTC. This sequence encodes CRSFQGGGVDYGYTF. The chain recombines TRBV20-1 with TRBJ1-2; D perhaps matches TRBD1 (6 bases). CDR1 is DFQATT, CDR2 SNEGSKA, per germline (reference sequence). CDR3 length equals 15 residues.

The J gene is TRBJ2-5, the V gene TRBV30; D possibly matches TRBD1 or TRBD2 (7 bases each). V was cut by 5 bases and J by 5 bases, with 12 bases left in between. Germline V gene lookup returns CDR1 GTSNPN and CDR2 SVGIG (reference sequence). This CDR3 region has 12 residues. The CDR3, as DNA: TGTGCCTGGGGACTAGGGGGCGAGACCCAGTACTTC. Translation: CAWGLGGETQYF.

The chain has TRBV29-1 and TRBJ1-5; no clear D. Trimming left V 4 bases short and J 1 base short, with 8 bases between. The CDR3 has 13 residues. Germline CDR1 is SQVTM and CDR2 is ANQGSEA. CDR3 residues: CSVADGSNQPQHF. CDR3 bases: TGCAGCGTTGCAGACGGGAGCAATCAGCCCCAGCATTTT.

V gene TRBV11-2 combines with J gene TRBJ2-7; D is tentatively TRBD1 or TRBD2 (6 bases each). The CDR3 loop spans 16 amino acids. Germline assignment: CDR1 SGHAT and CDR2 FQNNGV. Trimming shortened V by 7 bases and J by 0 bases, and 19 bases separated the two germline ends. CDR3: CASTKGVRGSSYEQYF. Here the CDR3 DNA reads TGTGCCAGCACTAAGGGGGTACGGGGGTCCTCCTACGAGCAGTACTTC.

V gene TRBV20-1 combines with J gene TRBJ2-5; 8 nucleotides align to TRBD1. V shed 1 base and J 3 bases; nucleotides not matched to a gene: 7. The CDR3 has 15 residues. CDR1 and CDR2 from the germline V gene are DFQATT and SNEGSKA (reference sequence). The CDR3 nucleotides are TGCAGTGCTAGAGCGTTGAGACAGGGGAAAGAGACCCAGTACTTC. The encoded protein is CSARALRQGKETQYF.

This sequence joins TRBV7-6 and TRBJ2-1, with unresolved D. The CDR3 totals 10 residues. V gave up 4 bases and J gave up 12 bases, with 7 bases separating them. Per germline, CDR1 SGHVS and CDR2 FNYEAQ. The CDR3: CASSSHRQFF. The CDR3 DNA sequence: TGTGCCAGCAGCTCCCATCGGCAGTTCTTC. Full variable domain (rest looked up from reference TRBV7-6 and TRBJ2-1): GAGVSQSPRYKVTKRGQDVALRCDPISGHVSLYWYRQALGQGPEFLTYFNYEAQQDKSGLPNDRFSAERPEGSISTLTIQRTEQRDSAMYRCASSSHRQFFGPGTRLTVL.

The chain joins TRBV2 to TRBJ2-1; tentatively, D is TRBD1 (5 bases). The germline V and J ends were trimmed by 6 bases and 6 bases, with 15 bases remaining between them. Germline CDR1 is SNHLY and CDR2 is FYNNEI. The CDR3 length is 14 residues. The CDR3 coding sequence is TGTGCCAGCAGCGCCCGCAGGGTAGGCAATGAGCAGTTCTTC. Amino acid sequence: CASSARRVGNEQFF.